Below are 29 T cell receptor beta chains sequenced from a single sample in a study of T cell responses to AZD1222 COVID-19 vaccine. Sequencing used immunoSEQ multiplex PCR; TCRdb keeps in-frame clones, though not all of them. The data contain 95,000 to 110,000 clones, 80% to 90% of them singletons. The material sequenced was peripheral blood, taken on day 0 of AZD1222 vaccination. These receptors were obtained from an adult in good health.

CDR3 nucleotides: TGTGCCAGTAGTATACGGGACACGTACGAGCAGTACTTC. This sequence encodes CASSIRDTYEQYF. The rearrangement links TRBV19 to TRBJ2-7; perhaps TRBD1 as D (6 bases). The CDR3 contains 13 residues. The germline V and J ends were trimmed by 2 bases and 4 bases, with 9 bases remaining between them. The germline V gene has CDR1 LNHDA and CDR2 SQIVND (reference sequence).

The CDR3 here is CASSLVGFGNTIYF. Written as DNA, the CDR3 is TGTGCCAGCAGCTTGGTGGGATTTGGAAACACCATATATTTT. The chain employs TRBV5-6 and TRBJ1-3; no clear D. The V end lost 0 bases, the J end lost 3 bases, and 7 bases lay between the germline ends. Germline V CDR1 and CDR2: SGHDT, YYEEEE. This CDR3 comprises 14 residues.

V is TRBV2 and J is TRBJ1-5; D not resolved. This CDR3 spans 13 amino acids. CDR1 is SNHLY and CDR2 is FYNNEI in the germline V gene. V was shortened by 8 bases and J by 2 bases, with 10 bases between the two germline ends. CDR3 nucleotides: TGTGCCAGCGTCGTGGGAGGCAATCAGCCCCAGCATTTT. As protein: CASVVGGNQPQHF.

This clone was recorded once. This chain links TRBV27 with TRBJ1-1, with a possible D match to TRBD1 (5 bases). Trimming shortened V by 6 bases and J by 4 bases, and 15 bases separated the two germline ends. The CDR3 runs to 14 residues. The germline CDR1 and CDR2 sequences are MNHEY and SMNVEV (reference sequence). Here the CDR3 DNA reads TGTGCCAGCAGGACGGGGGGTCGGATCACTGAAGCTTTCTTT. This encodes CASRTGGRITEAFF.

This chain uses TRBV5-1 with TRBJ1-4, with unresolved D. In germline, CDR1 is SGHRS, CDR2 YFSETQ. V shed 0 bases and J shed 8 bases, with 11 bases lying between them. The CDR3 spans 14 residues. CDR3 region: CASSLGLATEKLFF. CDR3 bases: TGCGCCAGCAGCTTGGGCCTCGCCACCGAAAAACTGTTTTTT.

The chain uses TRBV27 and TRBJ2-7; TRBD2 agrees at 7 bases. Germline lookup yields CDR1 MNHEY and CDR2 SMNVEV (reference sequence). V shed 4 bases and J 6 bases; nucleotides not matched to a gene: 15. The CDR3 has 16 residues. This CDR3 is CASSSTRLASVSEQYF. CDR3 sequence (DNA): TGTGCCAGCAGTTCAACACGACTAGCTTCGGTCTCCGAGCAGTACTTC.

CDR3 residues: CASRRLAPAYEQYF. The CDR3, as DNA: TGTGCCAGCAGAAGACTAGCGCCCGCCTACGAGCAGTACTTC. This chain connects TRBV6-1 to TRBJ2-7; 8 positions match TRBD2. The V gene's germline CDR1 is MNHNS and CDR2 SASEGT. V shed 6 bases, J shed 2 bases, and the junction held 6 bases outside the gene matches. The CDR3 has 14 amino acids.

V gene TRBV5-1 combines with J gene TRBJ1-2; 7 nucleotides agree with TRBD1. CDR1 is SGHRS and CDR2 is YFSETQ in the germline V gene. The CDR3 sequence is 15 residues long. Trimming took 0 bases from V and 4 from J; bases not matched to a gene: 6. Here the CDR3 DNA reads TGCGCCAGCAGCTTGGGCCCAGGGGGAGGCTATGGCTACACCTTC. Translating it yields CASSLGPGGGYGYTF. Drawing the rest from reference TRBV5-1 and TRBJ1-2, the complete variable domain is KAGVTQTPRYLIKTRGQQVTLSCSPISGHRSVSWYQQTPGQGLQFLFEYFSETQRNKGNFPGRFSGRQFSNSRSEMNVSTLELGDSALYLCASSLGPGGGYGYTFGSGTRLTVV.

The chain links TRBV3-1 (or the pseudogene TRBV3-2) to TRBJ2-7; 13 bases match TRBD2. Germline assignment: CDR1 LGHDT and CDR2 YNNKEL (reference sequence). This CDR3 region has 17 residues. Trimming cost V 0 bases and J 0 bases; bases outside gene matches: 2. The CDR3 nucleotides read TGTGCCAGCAGCCAAGATCGGACTAGCGGGAGCTCCTACGAGCAGTACTTC. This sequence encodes CASSQDRTSGSSYEQYF.

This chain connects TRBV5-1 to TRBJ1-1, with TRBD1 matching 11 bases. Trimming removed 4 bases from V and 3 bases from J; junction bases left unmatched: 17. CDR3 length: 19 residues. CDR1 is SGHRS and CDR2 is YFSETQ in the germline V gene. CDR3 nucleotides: TGCGCCAGCAGCAGGGGTTCCGGGACAGGGGGACCTCGGGACACTGAAGCTTTCTTT. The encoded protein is CASSRGSGTGGPRDTEAFF. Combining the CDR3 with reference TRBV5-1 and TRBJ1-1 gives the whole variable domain KAGVTQTPRYLIKTRGQQVTLSCSPISGHRSVSWYQQTPGQGLQFLFEYFSETQRNKGNFPGRFSGRQFSNSRSEMNVSTLELGDSALYLCASSRGSGTGGPRDTEAFFGQGTRLTVV.

CDR3 in DNA: TGCGCCAGCAGCCAAGAGACAGGGGGAGCCAAAAACATTCAGTACTTC. The encoded protein is CASSQETGGAKNIQYF. The gene calls are TRBV4-3 and TRBJ2-4; TRBD1 matches 9 bases. V lost 0 bases and J lost 0; bases outside the gene matches: 0. The CDR3 is 16 amino acids. Per the germline V gene, CDR1 is LGHNA and CDR2 is YSLEER.

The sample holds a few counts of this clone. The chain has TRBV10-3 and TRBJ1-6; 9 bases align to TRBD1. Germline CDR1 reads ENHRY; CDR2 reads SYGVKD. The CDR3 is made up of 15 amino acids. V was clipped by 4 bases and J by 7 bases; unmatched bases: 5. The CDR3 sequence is CAISGTGEENSPLHF. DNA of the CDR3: TGTGCCATCAGTGGGACAGGGGAAGAAAATTCACCCCTCCACTTT.

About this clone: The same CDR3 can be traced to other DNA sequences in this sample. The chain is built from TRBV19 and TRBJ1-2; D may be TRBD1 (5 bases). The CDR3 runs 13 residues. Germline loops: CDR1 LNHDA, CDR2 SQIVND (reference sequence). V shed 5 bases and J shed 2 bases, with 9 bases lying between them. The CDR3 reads CASSGTVNYGYTF. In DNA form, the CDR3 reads TGTGCCAGTAGTGGGACGGTGAACTATGGCTACACCTTC. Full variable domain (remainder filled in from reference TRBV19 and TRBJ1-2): DGGITQSPKYLFRKEGQNVTLSCEQNLNHDAMYWYRQDPGQGLRLIYYSQIVNDFQKGDIAEGYSVSREKKESFPLTVTSAQKNPTAFYLCASSGTVNYGYTFGSGTRLTVV.

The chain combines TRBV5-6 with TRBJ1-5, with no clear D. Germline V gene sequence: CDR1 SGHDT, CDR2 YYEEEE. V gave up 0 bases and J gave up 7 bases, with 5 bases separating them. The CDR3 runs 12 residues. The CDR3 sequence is CASSLGAQPQHF. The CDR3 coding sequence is TGTGCCAGCAGCTTGGGAGCCCAGCCCCAGCATTTT.

CDR3 nucleotide sequence: TGTGCCAGCAGCCGGACAGGGACGGATGGCTACACCTTC. Its translation is CASSRTGTDGYTF. The chain uses TRBV7-9 and TRBJ1-2, with 8 bases lining up with TRBD1. CDR3 length: 13 amino acids. CDR1 is SEHNR, CDR2 FQNEAQ, per germline (reference sequence). V lost 5 bases and J lost 6; bases outside the gene matches: 5.

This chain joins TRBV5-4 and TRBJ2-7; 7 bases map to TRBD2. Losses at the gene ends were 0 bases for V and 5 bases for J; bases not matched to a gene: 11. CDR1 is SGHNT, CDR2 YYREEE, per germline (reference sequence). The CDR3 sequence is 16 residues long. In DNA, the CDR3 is TGTGCCAGCAGCTTGGCCTGGACTAGTGCCCCCGACGAGCAGTACTTC. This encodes CASSLAWTSAPDEQYF.

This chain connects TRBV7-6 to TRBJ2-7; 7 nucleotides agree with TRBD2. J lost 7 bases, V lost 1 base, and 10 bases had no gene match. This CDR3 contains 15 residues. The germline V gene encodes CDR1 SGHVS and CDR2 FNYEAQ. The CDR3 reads CASSLVGGSPWEQYF. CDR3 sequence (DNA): TGTGCCAGCAGCTTAGTGGGGGGGTCCCCTTGGGAGCAGTACTTC.

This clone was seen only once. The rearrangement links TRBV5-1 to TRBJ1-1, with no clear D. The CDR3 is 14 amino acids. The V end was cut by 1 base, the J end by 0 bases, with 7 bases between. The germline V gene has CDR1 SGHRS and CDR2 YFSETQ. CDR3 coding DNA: TGCGCCAGCAGCTTGTCGACTCTGAACACTGAAGCTTTCTTT. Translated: CASSLSTLNTEAFF.

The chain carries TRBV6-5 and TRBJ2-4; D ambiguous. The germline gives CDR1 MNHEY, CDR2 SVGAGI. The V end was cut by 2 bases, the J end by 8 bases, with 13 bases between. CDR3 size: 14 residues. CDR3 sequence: CASSYGLVADIQYF. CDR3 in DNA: TGTGCCAGCAGTTACGGGCTAGTCGCAGACATTCAGTACTTC.

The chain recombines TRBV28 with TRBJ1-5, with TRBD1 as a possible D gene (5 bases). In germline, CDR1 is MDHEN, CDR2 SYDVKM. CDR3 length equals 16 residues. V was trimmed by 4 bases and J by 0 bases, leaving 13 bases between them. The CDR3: CASSYRGAYSNQPQHF. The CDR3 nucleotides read TGTGCCAGCAGTTATCGAGGGGCCTATAGCAATCAGCCCCAGCATTTT.

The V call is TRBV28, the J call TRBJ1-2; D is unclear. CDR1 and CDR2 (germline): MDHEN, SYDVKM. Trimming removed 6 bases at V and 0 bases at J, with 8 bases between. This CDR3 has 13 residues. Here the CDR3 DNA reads TGTGCCAGCAGGACTTTCTCTAACTATGGCTACACCTTC. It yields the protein CASRTFSNYGYTF.

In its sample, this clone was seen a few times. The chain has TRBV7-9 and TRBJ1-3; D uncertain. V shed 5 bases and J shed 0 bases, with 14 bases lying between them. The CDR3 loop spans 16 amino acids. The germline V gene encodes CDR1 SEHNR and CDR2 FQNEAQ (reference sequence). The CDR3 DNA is TGTGCCAGCAGCCGTCAAGCGGGCCTCTCTGGAAACACCATATATTTT. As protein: CASSRQAGLSGNTIYF.

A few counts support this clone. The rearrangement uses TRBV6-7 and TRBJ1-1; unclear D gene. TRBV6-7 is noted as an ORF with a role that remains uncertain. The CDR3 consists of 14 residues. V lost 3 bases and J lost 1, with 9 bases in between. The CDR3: CASSYLRQNTEAFF. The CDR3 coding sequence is TGTGCCAGCAGTTATCTTCGACAGAACACTGAAGCTTTCTTT.

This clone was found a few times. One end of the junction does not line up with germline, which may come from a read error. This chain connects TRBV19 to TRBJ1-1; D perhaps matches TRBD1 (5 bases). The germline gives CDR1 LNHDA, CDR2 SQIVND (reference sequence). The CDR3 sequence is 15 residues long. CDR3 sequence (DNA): TGTGCCAGTAGTGCCTCGGGACGGACGAACGCTGAAGCTTTCTTT. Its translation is CASSASGRTNAEAFF.

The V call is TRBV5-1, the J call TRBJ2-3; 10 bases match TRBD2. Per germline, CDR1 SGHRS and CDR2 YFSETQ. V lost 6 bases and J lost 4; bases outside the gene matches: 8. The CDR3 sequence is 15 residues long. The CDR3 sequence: CASKNPSGRSDTQYF. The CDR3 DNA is TGCGCCAGCAAAAACCCTAGCGGGAGATCAGATACGCAGTATTTT.

CDR3 in amino acids: CASSQELLAGAYNEQFF. The CDR3 DNA sequence: TGTGCCAGCAGCCAAGAATTGTTAGCGGGGGCCTACAATGAGCAGTTCTTC. This sequence joins TRBV4-2 and TRBJ2-1; 9 bases are a match to TRBD2. V lost 0 bases to trimming and J lost 2 bases; unmatched junction nucleotides: 5. The germline CDR1 and CDR2 sequences are LGHNA and YNFKEQ. There are 17 residues in the CDR3.

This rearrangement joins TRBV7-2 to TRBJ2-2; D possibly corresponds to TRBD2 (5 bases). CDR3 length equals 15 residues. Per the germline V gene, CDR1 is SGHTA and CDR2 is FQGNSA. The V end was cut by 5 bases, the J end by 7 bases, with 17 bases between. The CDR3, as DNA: TGTGCCAGCAGCCCCCGACCCCTTGAGGGCGGGGAGCTGTTTTTT. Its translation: CASSPRPLEGGELFF.

The CDR3 bases are TGTGCCAGTAGAGTAGGGAACGGCTACACCTTC. Protein sequence: CASRVGNGYTF. The chain employs TRBV19 and TRBJ1-2, with D hard to call. Per the germline V gene, CDR1 is LNHDA and CDR2 is SQIVND (reference sequence). Trimming pared 6 bases from V and 8 bases from J, leaving 10 bases between. The length of the CDR3 is 11 residues.

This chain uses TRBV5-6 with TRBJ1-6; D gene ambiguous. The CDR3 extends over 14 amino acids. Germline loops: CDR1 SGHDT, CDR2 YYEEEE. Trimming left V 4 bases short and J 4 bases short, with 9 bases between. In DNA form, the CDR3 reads TGTGCCAGCAGCAGGAGGCCTTATAATTCACCCCTCCACTTT. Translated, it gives CASSRRPYNSPLHF.